The 21 T cell receptor beta chains reported below all come from one sample, sequenced in a study of blood T cell repertoires in COVID-19. Repertoires were generated with immunoSEQ multiplex PCR, while TCRdb's copy carries only in-frame clones and drops some. The sample comprises approximately 210,000 clones, roughly 86% of which are singletons, and around 5.5% rests with the top ten. The sequenced material came from peripheral blood. All receptors come from a woman aged 70-85 years with active or convalescent COVID-19.

To note about this clone: Germline is not matched at one junction end, which may reflect a read error. The CDR3 loop reads CASSLGQGSTGELFF. In DNA, the CDR3 is TGTGCTAGCAGCTTAGGACAGGGTAGCACCGGGGAGCTGTTTTTT. The V call is TRBV7-7, the J call TRBJ2-2; the match to TRBD1 covers 8 bases. Germline V CDR1 and CDR2: SSHAT, FNYEAQ (reference sequence). The CDR3 is made up of 15 amino acids. Variable domain in full (rest from reference TRBV7-7 and TRBJ2-2): GAGVSQSPRYKVTKRGQDVTLRCDPISSHATLYWYQQALGQGPEFLTYFNYEAQPDKSGLPSDRFSAERPEGSISTLTIQRTEQRDSAMYRCASSLGQGSTGELFFGEGSRLTVL.

This clone was detected a few times. V and J are TRBV2 and TRBJ2-2; 8 bases line up with TRBD1. Per germline, CDR1 SNHLY and CDR2 FYNNEI. Losses at the gene ends were 6 bases for V and 2 bases for J; bases not matched to a gene: 5. The CDR3 is 15 residues long. CDR3 protein: CASSPQGGNTGELFF. CDR3 nucleotide sequence: TGTGCCAGCAGCCCACAGGGGGGTAACACCGGGGAGCTGTTTTTT.

The genes are TRBV9 and TRBJ2-3, with 9 bases lining up with TRBD2. Germline V gene data show CDR1 as SGDLS and CDR2 as YYNGEE. The CDR3 runs to 17 residues. Losses at the gene ends were 3 bases for V and 1 base for J; bases not matched to a gene: 9. This CDR3 is CASSEPASGVRTDTQYF. CDR3 nucleotides: TGTGCCAGCAGCGAGCCTGCTAGCGGGGTTCGCACAGATACGCAGTATTTT. Supplemented by reference TRBV9 and TRBJ2-3, the full variable domain reads DSGVTQTPKHLITATGQRVTLRCSPRSGDLSVYWYQQSLDQGLQFLIQYYNGEERAKGNILERFSAQQFPDLHSELNLSSLELGDSALYFCASSEPASGVRTDTQYFGPGTRLTVL.

This chain uses TRBV29-1 with TRBJ2-3; 8 bases are shared with TRBD2. Germline loops: CDR1 SQVTM, CDR2 ANQGSEA. This CDR3 region has 15 residues. The V gene end was trimmed by 4 bases and the J gene end by 1 base; junction bases not matched to a gene: 7. The CDR3, as DNA: TGCAGCGTTGTGGGCGGGAGGAAAGGCACAGATACGCAGTATTTT. It encodes CSVVGGRKGTDTQYF.

This rearrangement joins TRBV7-2 to TRBJ2-5; TRBD1 matches at 7 bases. Germline CDR1 SGHTA, CDR2 FQGNSA. The junction had 10 bases not matched to a gene; V was cut back by 5 bases and J by 7 bases. This CDR3 has 14 residues. The CDR3 nucleotides read TGTGCCAGCAGCCCGACAGGGCGGCTGGGGACCCAGTACTTC. This codes for CASSPTGRLGTQYF.

The V gene is TRBV28, the J gene TRBJ2-5; a possible D gene is TRBD1 (5 bases). The CDR3 extends over 14 amino acids. Germline CDR1 and CDR2: MDHEN and SYDVKM. The germline V and J ends were trimmed by 5 bases and 5 bases, with 15 bases remaining between them. This CDR3 reads CASSLRGYWETQYF. The CDR3 region has the DNA TGTGCCAGCAGTCTAAGGGGCTATTGGGAGACCCAGTACTTC. The variable domain in full, completed from reference TRBV28 and TRBJ2-5, reads DVKVTQSSRYLVKRTGEKVFLECVQDMDHENMFWYRQDPGLGLRLIYFSYDVKMKEKGDIPEGYSVSREKKERFSLILESASTNQTSMYLCASSLRGYWETQYFGPGTRLLVL.

The chain couples TRBV9 to TRBJ2-1; 8 nucleotides line up with TRBD2. This CDR3 has 16 residues. Germline V gene data show CDR1 as SGDLS and CDR2 as YYNGEE. V lost 4 bases, J lost 3 bases, and 9 bases stayed unmatched. The CDR3: CASSIRLSGNYNEQFF. The CDR3 DNA reads as TGTGCCAGCAGCATCCGTCTTAGCGGGAACTACAATGAGCAGTTCTTC.

The chain uses TRBV28 and TRBJ1-5; D unclear. V was clipped by 4 bases and J by 5 bases, with 12 bases between them. The CDR3 has 14 amino acids. From germline, CDR1 is MDHEN and CDR2 SYDVKM. CDR3 sequence: CASSSPPTHQPQHF. CDR3 bases: TGTGCCAGCAGTTCCCCTCCAACTCATCAGCCCCAGCATTTT.

CDR3 region: CASSLTGNEQFF. The CDR3 DNA reads as TGTGCCAGCAGCTTAACAGGGAATGAGCAGTTCTTC. This sequence joins TRBV7-9 and TRBJ2-1; D is perhaps TRBD1 (6 bases). V was cut by 2 bases and J by 7 bases, with 6 bases left in between. Germline V gene sequence: CDR1 SEHNR, CDR2 FQNEAQ (reference sequence). This CDR3 is built from 12 residues.

The rearrangement joins TRBV27 to TRBJ2-5; D is perhaps TRBD2 (6 bases). Germline V lookup: CDR1 MNHEY, CDR2 SMNVEV (reference sequence). There are 15 residues in the CDR3. Between the trimmed V and J ends, which lost 3 bases and 5 bases, there was a span of 16 bases. CDR3 nucleotides: TGTGCCAGCAGTTTTTCAGCGGGTCCGGGGGAGACCCAGTACTTC. Its protein product is CASSFSAGPGETQYF.

On this clone: Other nucleotide sequences in the sample specify the same CDR3. V and J are TRBV28 and TRBJ2-7; D gene unclear. This CDR3 spans 11 amino acids. The V gene's germline CDR1 is MDHEN and CDR2 SYDVKM. V lost 5 bases, J lost 4 bases, and 6 bases lay in between. The CDR3, as DNA: TGTGCCAGCAGTCACCGGTACGAGCAGTACTTC. Protein sequence: CASSHRYEQYF. Full variable domain (rest looked up from reference TRBV28 and TRBJ2-7): DVKVTQSSRYLVKRTGEKVFLECVQDMDHENMFWYRQDPGLGLRLIYFSYDVKMKEKGDIPEGYSVSREKKERFSLILESASTNQTSMYLCASSHRYEQYFGPGTRLTVT.

The gene calls are TRBV5-1 and TRBJ1-1; TRBD1 aligns across 7 bases. The CDR3 length is 14 residues. V was clipped by 4 bases and J by 0 bases; unmatched bases: 3. Germline V gene lookup returns CDR1 SGHRS and CDR2 YFSETQ. The CDR3 sequence: CASSTGQMNTEAFF. CDR3 DNA: TGCGCCAGCAGCACGGGACAGATGAACACTGAAGCTTTCTTT.

The chain couples TRBV18 to TRBJ2-7, with 12 bases lining up with TRBD2. Losses at the gene ends were 1 base for V and 3 bases for J; bases not matched to a gene: 10. CDR1 is KGHSH and CDR2 is LQKENI in the germline V gene. The CDR3 length is 18 residues. CDR3 coding DNA: TGTGCCAGCTCACCACGGACCGTATCTAGCGGGAGGGACTACGAGCAGTACTTC. This gives the protein CASSPRTVSSGRDYEQYF.

This clone was observed a handful of times. The chain links TRBV5-1 to TRBJ2-2, with D maybe TRBD1 (6 bases). The V gene lost 0 bases and the J gene lost 7 bases, with 7 bases spanning the gap. This CDR3 has 13 amino acids. Germline V CDR1 and CDR2: SGHRS, YFSETQ. The CDR3 protein is CASSLAGVGELFF. CDR3 nucleotides: TGCGCCAGCAGCTTGGCAGGGGTCGGGGAGCTGTTTTTT.

The V gene is TRBV4-1, the J gene TRBJ2-1, with 10 nucleotides matching TRBD2. The CDR3 runs to 16 residues. Per germline, CDR1 MGHRA and CDR2 YSYEKL. J gave up 4 bases and V 3 bases, and 6 bases lay outside the gene matches. CDR3 residues: CASSQGLATRYNEQFF. The CDR3 coding sequence is TGCGCCAGCAGCCAGGGACTAGCGACACGGTACAATGAGCAGTTCTTC.

The rearrangement joins TRBV2 to TRBJ1-2; D possibly corresponds to TRBD1 (5 bases). With 7 bases removed from V and 3 bases from J, the gap between germline ends came to 12 bases. The CDR3 length is 13 residues. Germline-derived CDR1 and CDR2 are SNHLY and FYNNEI. This CDR3 is CASKLEGYYGYTF. The CDR3 DNA sequence: TGTGCCAGCAAGTTGGAGGGGTACTATGGCTACACCTTC.

This sequence joins TRBV9 and TRBJ1-1, with a tentative D call TRBD1 (5 bases). Germline assignment: CDR1 SGDLS and CDR2 YYNGEE. This CDR3 has 14 residues. Trimming stripped 0 bases from V and 6 bases from J, with 12 bases between. CDR3 loop: CASSVAGRGSEAFF. The CDR3 DNA is TGTGCCAGCAGCGTAGCTGGGAGGGGTTCTGAAGCTTTCTTT. The whole variable domain, remainder taken from reference TRBV9 and TRBJ1-1, is DSGVTQTPKHLITATGQRVTLRCSPRSGDLSVYWYQQSLDQGLQFLIQYYNGEERAKGNILERFSAQQFPDLHSELNLSSLELGDSALYFCASSVAGRGSEAFFGQGTRLTVV.

This clone appeared many times. The chain joins TRBV5-1 to TRBJ1-6; 7 bases match TRBD1. Per the germline V gene, CDR1 is SGHRS and CDR2 is YFSETQ. This CDR3 contains 17 residues. J was trimmed by 0 bases and V by 3 bases; bases with no gene match: 6. Written as DNA, the CDR3 is TGCGCCAGCAGCTCCGGCACAGGGGACTCCTATAATTCACCCCTCCACTTT. This translates into CASSSGTGDSYNSPLHF.

The V call is TRBV11-2, the J call TRBJ2-2; possible D gene TRBD1, 6 bases. Germline loops: CDR1 SGHAT, CDR2 FQNNGV. CDR3 length: 15 residues. Trimming stripped 5 bases from V and 2 bases from J, with 12 bases between. The CDR3 sequence: CASSPSGVNTGELFF. In DNA form, the CDR3 reads TGTGCCAGCAGCCCATCAGGGGTCAACACCGGGGAGCTGTTTTTT.

The rearrangement links TRBV28 to TRBJ1-5; possibly TRBD1 for D (6 bases). The CDR3 contains 14 residues. With 6 bases removed from V and 2 bases from J, the gap between germline ends came to 11 bases. Per the germline V gene, CDR1 is MDHEN and CDR2 is SYDVKM. The CDR3 bases are TGTGCCAGCAGCACAGGGAGGGGCAATCAGCCCCAGCATTTT. This sequence encodes CASSTGRGNQPQHF.

V usage is TRBV15 and J usage is TRBJ2-5; 9 nucleotides agree with TRBD1. The V gene end was trimmed by 0 bases and the J gene end by 5 bases; junction bases not matched to a gene: 16. CDR3 length: 19 amino acids. Germline lookup yields CDR1 LNHNV and CDR2 YYDKDF (reference sequence). CDR3 nucleotides: TGTGCCACCAGCAGAGATCCGGCGGGACAGGGAAGGCCTGCGGAGACCCAGTACTTC. Its translation is CATSRDPAGQGRPAETQYF.